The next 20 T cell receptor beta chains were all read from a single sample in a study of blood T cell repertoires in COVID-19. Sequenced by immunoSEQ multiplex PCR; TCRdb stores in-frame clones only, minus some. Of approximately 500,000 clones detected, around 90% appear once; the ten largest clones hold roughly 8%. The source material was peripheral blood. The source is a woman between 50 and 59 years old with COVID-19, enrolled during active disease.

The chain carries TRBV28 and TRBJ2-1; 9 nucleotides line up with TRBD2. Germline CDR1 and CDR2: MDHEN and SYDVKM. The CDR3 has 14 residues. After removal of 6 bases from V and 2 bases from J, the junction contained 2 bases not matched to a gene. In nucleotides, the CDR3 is TGTGCCAGCAGCCGCGGGGGGGCCTACAATGAGCAGTTCTTC. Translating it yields CASSRGGAYNEQFF.

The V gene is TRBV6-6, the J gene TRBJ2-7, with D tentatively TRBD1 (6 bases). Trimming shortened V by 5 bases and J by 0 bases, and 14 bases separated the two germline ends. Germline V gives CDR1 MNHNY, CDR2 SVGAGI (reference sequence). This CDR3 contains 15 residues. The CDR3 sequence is CASSRFGTISYEQYF. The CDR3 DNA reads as TGTGCCAGCAGTCGCTTTGGGACAATCTCCTACGAGCAGTACTTC.

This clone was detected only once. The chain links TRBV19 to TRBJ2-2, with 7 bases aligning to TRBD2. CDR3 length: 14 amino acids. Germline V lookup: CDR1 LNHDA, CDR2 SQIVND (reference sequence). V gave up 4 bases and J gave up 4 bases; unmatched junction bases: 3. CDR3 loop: CASSRGEGTGELFF. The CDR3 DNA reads TGTGCCAGTAGTAGGGGGGAGGGCACCGGGGAGCTGTTTTTT.

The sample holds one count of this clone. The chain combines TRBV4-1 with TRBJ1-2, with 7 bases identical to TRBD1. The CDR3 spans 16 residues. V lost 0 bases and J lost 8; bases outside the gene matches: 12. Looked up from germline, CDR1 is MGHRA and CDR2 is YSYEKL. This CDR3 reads CASSQDPLTGSEGYTF. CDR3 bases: TGCGCCAGCAGCCAAGACCCGCTGACAGGGTCTGAAGGCTACACCTTC.

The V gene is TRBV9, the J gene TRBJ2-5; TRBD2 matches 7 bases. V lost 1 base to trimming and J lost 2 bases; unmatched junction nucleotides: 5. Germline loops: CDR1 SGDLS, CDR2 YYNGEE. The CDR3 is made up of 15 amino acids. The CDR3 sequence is CASSVSGAGQETQYF. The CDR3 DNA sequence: TGTGCCAGCAGCGTATCCGGAGCGGGGCAAGAGACCCAGTACTTC.

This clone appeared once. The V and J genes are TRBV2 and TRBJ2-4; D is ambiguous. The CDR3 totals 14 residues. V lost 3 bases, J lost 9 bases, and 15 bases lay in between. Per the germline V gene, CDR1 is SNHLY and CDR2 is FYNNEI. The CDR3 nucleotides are TGTGCCAGCAGTGACAGCTTTGAGGTTAGCATTCAGTACTTC. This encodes CASSDSFEVSIQYF.

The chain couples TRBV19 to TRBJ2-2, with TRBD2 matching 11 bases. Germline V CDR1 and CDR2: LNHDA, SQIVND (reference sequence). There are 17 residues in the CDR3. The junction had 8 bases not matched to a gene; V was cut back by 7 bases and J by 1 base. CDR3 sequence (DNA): TGTGCCAGTAAGATCTCGGGACTAGCGGTGAACACCGGGGAGCTGTTTTTT. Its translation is CASKISGLAVNTGELFF.

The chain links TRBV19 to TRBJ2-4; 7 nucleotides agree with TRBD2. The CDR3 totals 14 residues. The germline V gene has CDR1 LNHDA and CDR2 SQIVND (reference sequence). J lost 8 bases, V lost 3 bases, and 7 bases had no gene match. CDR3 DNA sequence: TGTGCCAGTAGTATGGCGGCCCGGGGGGACATTCAGTACTTC. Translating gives CASSMAARGDIQYF.

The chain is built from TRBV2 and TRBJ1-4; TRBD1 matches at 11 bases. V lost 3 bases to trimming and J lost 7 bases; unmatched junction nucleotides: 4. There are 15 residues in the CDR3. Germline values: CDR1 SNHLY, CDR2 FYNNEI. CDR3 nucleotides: TGTGCCAGCAGTGACGGGACAGGGGGGATTGAAAAACTGTTTTTT. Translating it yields CASSDGTGGIEKLFF.

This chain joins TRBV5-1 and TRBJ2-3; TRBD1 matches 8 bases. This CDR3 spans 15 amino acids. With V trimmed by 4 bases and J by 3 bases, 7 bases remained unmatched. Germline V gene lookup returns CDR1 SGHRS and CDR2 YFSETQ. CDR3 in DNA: TGCGCCAGCAGCCTGCAGGGGGCGCGAACAGATACGCAGTATTTT. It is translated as CASSLQGARTDTQYF.

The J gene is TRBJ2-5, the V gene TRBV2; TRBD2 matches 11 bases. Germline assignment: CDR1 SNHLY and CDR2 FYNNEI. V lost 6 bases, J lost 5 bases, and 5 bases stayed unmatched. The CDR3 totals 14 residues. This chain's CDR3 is CASRARTSGETQYF. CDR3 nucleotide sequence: TGTGCCAGCAGGGCTAGGACTAGCGGGGAGACCCAGTACTTC.

CDR3 amino acids: CSARLGNTIYF. The CDR3 DNA follows: TGCAGTGCGCGACTAGGAAACACCATATATTTT. The chain couples TRBV20-1 to TRBJ1-3; D unresolved. Germline V gene sequence: CDR1 DFQATT, CDR2 SNEGSKA (reference sequence). Trimming cost V 6 bases and J 4 bases, with 7 bases left between them. This CDR3 region has 11 residues.

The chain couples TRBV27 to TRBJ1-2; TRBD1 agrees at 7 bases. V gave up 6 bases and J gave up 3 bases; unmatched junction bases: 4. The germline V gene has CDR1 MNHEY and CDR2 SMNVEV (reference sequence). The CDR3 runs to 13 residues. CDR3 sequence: CASSRQGDYGYTF. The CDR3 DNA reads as TGTGCCAGCAGCCGACAGGGCGACTATGGCTACACCTTC.

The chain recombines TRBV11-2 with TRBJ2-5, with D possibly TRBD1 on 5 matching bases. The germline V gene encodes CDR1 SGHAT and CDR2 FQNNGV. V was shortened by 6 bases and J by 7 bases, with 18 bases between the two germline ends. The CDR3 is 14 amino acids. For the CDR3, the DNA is TGTGCCAGCAGTTTCACCGCAGGGTTGGGGACCCAGTACTTC. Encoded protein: CASSFTAGLGTQYF.

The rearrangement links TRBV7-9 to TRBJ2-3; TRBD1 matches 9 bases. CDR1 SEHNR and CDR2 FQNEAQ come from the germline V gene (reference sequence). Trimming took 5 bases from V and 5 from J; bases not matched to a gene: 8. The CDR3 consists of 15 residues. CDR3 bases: TGTGCCAGCAGCCTGGACAGGGGCGGTGGAGATACGCAGTATTTT. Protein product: CASSLDRGGGDTQYF. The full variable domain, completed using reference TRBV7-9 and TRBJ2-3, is DTGVSQNPRHKITKRGQNVTFRCDPISEHNRLYWYRQTLGQGPEFLTYFQNEAQLEKSRLLSDRFSAERPKGSFSTLEIQRTEQGDSAMYLCASSLDRGGGDTQYFGPGTRLTVL.

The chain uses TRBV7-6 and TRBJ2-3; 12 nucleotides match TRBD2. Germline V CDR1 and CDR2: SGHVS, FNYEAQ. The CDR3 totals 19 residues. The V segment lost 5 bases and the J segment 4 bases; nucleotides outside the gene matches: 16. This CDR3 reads CASSPGLAGLITTADTQYF. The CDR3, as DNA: TGTGCCAGCAGCCCGGGACTAGCGGGTTTGATAACCACCGCAGATACGCAGTATTTT.

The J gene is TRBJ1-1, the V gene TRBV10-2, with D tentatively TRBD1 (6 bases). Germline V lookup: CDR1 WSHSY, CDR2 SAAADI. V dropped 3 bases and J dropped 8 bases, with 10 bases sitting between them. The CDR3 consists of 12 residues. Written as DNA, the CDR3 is TGCGCCAGCAGTGAAGTGGGGGCGGAAGCTTTCTTT. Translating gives CASSEVGAEAFF.

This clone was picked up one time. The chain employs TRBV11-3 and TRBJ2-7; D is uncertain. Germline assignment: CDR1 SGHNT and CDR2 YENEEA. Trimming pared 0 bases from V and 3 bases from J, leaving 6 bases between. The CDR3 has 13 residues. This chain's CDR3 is CASSLESYYEQYF. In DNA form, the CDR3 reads TGTGCCAGCAGCTTAGAATCCTACTACGAGCAGTACTTC.

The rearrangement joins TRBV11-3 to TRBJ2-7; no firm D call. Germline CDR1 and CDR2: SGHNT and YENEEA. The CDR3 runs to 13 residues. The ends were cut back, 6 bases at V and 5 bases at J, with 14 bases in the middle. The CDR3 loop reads CASSQGQADEQYF. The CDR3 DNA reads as TGTGCCAGCAGTCAAGGCCAGGCCGACGAGCAGTACTTC.

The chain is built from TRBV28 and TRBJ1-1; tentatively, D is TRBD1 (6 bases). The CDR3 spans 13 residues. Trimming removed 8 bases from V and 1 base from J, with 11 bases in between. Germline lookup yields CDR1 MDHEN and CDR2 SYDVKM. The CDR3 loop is CASGQPPNTEAFF. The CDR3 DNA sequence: TGTGCCAGCGGACAGCCCCCGAACACTGAAGCTTTCTTT.